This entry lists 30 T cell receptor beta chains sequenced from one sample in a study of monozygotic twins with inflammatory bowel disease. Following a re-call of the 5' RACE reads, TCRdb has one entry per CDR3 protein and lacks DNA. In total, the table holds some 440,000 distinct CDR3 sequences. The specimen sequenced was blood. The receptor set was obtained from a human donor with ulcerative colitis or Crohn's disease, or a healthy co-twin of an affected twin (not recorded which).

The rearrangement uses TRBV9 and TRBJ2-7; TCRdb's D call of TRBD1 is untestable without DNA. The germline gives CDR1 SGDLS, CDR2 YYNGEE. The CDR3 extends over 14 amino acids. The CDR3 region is CASSAGPFGYEQYF.

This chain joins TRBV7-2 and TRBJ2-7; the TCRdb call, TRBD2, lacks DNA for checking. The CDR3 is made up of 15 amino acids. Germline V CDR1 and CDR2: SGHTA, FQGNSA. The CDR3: CASSFTSGTSYEQYF.

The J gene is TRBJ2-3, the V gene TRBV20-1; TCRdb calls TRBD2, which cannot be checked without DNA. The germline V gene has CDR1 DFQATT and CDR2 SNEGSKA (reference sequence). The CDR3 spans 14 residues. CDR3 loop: CSASAAGFTDTQYF.

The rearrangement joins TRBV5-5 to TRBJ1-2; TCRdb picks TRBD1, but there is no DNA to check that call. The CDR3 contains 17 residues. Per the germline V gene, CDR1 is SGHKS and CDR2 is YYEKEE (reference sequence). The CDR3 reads CASSLAMDTTANYGYTF.

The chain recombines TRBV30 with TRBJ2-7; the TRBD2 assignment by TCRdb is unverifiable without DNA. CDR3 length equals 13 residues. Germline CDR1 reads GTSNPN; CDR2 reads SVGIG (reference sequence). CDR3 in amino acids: CAWSLPGLAIVLF.

The chain's CDR3 is CASSGPWALQETQYF. The chain joins TRBV7-6 to TRBJ2-5; TCRdb names TRBD2, which stays unverified in the absence of DNA. From germline, CDR1 is SGHVS and CDR2 FNYEAQ. The CDR3 consists of 15 residues.

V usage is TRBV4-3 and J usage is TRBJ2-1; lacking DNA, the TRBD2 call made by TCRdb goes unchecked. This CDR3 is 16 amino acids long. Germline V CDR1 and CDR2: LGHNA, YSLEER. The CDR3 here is CASSPKGTTLYNEQFF.

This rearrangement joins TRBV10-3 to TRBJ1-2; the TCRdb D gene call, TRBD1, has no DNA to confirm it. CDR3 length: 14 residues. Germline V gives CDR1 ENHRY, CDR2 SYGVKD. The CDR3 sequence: CAISRQGPNYGYTF.

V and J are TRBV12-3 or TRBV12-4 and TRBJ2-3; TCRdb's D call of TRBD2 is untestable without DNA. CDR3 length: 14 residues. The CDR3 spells CASSKALLTDTQYF.

The CDR3 here is CASSLGPGRDETQYF. This chain connects TRBV7-2 to TRBJ2-5; TCRdb's D gene call, TRBD1, goes unchecked for lack of DNA. There are 15 residues in the CDR3. The V gene's germline CDR1 is SGHTA and CDR2 FQGNSA.

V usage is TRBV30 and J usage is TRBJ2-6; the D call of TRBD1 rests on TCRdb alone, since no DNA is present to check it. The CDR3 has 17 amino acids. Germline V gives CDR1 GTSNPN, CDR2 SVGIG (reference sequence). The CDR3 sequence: CAWSRDRASSGANVLTF. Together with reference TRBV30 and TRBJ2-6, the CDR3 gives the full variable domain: SQTIHQWPATLVQPVGSPLSLECTVEGTSNPNLYWYRQAAGRGLQLLFYSVGIGQISSEVPQNLSASRPQDRQFILSSKKLLLSDSGFYLCAWSRDRASSGANVLTFGAGSRLTVL.

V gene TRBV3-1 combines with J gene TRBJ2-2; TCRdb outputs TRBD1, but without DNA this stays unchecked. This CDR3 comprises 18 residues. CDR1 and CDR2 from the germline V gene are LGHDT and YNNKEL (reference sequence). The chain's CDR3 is CASSYRTVGTANTGELFF.

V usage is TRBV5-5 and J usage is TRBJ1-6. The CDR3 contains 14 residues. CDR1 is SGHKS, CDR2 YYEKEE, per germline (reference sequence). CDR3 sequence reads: CASSGNVGPSPLHF.

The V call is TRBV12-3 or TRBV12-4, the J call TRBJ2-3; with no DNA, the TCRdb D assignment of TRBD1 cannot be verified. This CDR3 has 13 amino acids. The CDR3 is CASSPGTPDTQYF.

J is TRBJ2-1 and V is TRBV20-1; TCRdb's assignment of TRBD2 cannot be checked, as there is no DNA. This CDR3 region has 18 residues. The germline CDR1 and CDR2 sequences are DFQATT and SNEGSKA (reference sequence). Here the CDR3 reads CSALGTSGGASSYNEQFF.

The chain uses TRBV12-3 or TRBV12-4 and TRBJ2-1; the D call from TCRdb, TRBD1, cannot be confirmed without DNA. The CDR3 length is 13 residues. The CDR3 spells CASTRTENNEQFF.

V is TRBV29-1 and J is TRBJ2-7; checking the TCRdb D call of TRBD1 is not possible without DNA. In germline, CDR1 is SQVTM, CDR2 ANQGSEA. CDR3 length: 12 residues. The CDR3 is CSVAGTSYEQYF.

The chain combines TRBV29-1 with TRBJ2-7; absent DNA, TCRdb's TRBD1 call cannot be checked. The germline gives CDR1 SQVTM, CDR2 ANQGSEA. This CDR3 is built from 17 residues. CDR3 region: CSVEDRGTSSRRGEQYF.

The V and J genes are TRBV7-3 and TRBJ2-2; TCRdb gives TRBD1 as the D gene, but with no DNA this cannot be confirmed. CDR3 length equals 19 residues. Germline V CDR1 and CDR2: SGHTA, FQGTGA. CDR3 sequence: CASSLMGDGGLENTGELFF.

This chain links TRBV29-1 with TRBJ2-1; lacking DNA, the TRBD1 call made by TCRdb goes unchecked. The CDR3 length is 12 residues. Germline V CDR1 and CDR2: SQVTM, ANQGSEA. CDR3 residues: CSVGDNYNEQFF.

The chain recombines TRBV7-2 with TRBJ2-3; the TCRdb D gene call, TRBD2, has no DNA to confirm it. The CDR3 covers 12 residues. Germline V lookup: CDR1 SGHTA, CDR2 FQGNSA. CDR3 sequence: CAGRGGSDTQYF.

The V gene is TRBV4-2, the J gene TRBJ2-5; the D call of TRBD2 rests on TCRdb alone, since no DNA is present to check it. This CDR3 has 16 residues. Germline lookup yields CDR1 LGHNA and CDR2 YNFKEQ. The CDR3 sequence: CASSQDPMRGGETQYF.

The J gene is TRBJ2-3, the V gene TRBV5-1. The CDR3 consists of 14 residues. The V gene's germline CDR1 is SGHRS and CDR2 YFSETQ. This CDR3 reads CASSLGLVTDTQYF.

CDR3 region: CASSAQGQPQHF. This rearrangement joins TRBV7-2 to TRBJ1-5; absent DNA, TCRdb's TRBD1 call cannot be checked. This CDR3 comprises 12 residues. From germline, CDR1 is SGHTA and CDR2 FQGNSA.

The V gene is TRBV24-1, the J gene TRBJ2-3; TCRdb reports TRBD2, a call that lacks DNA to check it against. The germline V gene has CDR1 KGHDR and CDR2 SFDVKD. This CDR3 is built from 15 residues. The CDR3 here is CATSGDGSSLHTQHF.

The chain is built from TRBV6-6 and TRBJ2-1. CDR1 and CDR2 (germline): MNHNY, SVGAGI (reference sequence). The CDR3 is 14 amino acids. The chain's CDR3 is CASLTGSPLNEQFF.

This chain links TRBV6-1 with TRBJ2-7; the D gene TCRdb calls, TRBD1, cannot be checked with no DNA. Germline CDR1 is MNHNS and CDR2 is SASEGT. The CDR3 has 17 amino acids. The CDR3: CASSEALLTGLSYEQYF.

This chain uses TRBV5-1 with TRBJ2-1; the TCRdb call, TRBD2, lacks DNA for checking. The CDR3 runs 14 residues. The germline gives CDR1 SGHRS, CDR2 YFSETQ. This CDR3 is CASRLKRDVWEQFF.

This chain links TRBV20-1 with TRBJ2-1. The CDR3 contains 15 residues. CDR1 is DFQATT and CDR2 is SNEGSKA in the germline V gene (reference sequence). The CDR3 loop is CSVQGWVGSYNEQFF.

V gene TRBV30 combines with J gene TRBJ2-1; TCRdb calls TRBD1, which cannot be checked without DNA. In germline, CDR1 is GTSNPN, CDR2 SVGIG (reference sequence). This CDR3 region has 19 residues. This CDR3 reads CAWSAVRGALKKNYNEQFF.